This TCR beta chain was profiled in a study of OX40 agonist ivuxolimab in advanced cancers. In the study overall: From 23 to 79 years was the age range, with a mean of about 56 years, and roughly 83% were male. Two cutaneous melanoma patients and one hepatocellular carcinoma patient, three in all, had partial responses.

Per the germline V gene, CDR1 is SQVTM and CDR2 is ANQGSEA. Trimming left V 8 bases short and J 7 bases short, with 8 bases between. The CDR3 is made up of 9 amino acids. Remarks on this clone: Its antigen is as yet unknown.

Patients were ineligible given autoimmune disease history or systemic immunosuppression. Libraries were prepared by immunoSEQ multiplex PCR; TCRdb keeps only in-frame clonotypes and omits some of them. The sample consists of some 60,000 clones, around 81% of them appearing once. Notes on the study in general: Both blood CD4+ and CD8+ T cells showed clonal growth by week 6 at 0.1 to 3.0 mg/kg.

The chain uses TRBV29-1 and TRBJ2-5; no reliable D call. This receptor was identified in an adult with an advanced solid tumor such as melanoma, head and neck, liver or kidney cancer. Here the sequenced sample was CD4+ or CD8+ T cells sorted from blood, taken in a trial of the OX40 agonist ivuxolimab. The CDR3 sequence: CSTAGTQYF. CDR3 in DNA: TGCAGCACGGCTGGGACCCAGTACTTC.